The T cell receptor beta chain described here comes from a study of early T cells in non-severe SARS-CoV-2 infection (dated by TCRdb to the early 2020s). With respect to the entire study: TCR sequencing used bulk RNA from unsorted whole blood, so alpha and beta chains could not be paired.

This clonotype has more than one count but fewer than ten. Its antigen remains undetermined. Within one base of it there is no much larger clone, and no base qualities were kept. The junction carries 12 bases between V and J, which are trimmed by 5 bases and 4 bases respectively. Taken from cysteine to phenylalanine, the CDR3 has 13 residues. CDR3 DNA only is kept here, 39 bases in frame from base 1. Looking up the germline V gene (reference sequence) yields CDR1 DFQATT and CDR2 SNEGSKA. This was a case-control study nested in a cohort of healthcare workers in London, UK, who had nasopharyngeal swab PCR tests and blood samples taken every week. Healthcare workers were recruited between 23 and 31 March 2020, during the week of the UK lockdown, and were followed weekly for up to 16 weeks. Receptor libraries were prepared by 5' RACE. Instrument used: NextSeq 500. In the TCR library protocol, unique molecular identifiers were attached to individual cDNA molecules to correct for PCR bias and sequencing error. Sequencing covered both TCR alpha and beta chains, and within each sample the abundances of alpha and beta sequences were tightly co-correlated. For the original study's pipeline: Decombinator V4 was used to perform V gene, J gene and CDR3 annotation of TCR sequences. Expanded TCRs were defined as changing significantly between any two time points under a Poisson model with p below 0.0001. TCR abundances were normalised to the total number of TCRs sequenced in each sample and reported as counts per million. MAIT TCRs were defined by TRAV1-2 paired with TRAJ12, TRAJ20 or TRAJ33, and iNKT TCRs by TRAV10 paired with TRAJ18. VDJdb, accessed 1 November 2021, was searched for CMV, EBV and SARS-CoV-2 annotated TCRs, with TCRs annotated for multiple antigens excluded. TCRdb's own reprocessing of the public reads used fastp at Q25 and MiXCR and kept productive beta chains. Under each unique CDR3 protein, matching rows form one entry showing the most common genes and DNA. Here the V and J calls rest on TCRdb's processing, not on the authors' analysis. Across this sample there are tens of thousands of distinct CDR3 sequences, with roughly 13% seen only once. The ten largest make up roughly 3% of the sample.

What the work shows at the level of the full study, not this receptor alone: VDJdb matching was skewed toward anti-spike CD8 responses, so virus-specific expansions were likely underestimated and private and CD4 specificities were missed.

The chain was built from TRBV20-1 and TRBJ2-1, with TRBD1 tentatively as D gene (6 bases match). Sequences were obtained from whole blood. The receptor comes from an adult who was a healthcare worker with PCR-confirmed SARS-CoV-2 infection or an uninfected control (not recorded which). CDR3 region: CSAWDIGYNEQFF. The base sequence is TGCAGTGCTTGGGACATCGGGTACAATGAGCAGTTCTTC.